Listed here are 24 T cell receptor beta chains from one sample, sequenced in a study of blood T cell repertoires in COVID-19. Data came from immunoSEQ multiplex PCR; TCRdb stores just in-frame clones and leaves some out. The sample has 150,000 to 200,000 clones, around four fifths seen once; the top ten hold approximately 8%. The material sequenced was PBMCs or T cells enriched from blood (not recorded which). These receptors were obtained from a woman aged 45-65 years who had recovered from COVID-19.

The chain recombines TRBV9 with TRBJ2-7, with TRBD2 matching 10 bases. The CDR3 is made up of 19 amino acids. Germline lookup yields CDR1 SGDLS and CDR2 YYNGEE. After removal of 4 bases from V and 2 bases from J, the junction contained 18 bases not matched to a gene. In DNA, the CDR3 is TGTGCCAGCAGCCGAGAATCTTATCCAACTAGCGGGGTTCCCTACGAGCAGTACTTC. Translating gives CASSRESYPTSGVPYEQYF.

The chain joins TRBV11-3 to TRBJ2-7; TRBD1 agrees at 8 bases. The CDR3 is 11 residues long. Germline CDR1 is SGHNT and CDR2 is YENEEA. J lost 4 bases, V lost 11 bases, and 4 bases had no gene match. The CDR3 nucleotides are TGTGCCGTGGGACAGGTTTACGAGCAGTACTTC. Its protein is CAVGQVYEQYF.

V usage is TRBV21-1 and J usage is TRBJ1-2; TRBD1 is taken as the D call from the table, unchecked against the DNA. TRBV21-1 is listed as a pseudogene. The CDR3 sequence is 15 residues long. The CDR3 is CASSKATGHNYGYTF. CDR3 DNA: TGTGCCAGCAGCAAAGCGACAGGTCACAACTATGGCTACACCTTC.

This chain connects TRBV19 to TRBJ1-6; D is undetermined. V was cut by 4 bases and J by 8 bases, with 9 bases left in between. This CDR3 region has 13 residues. Germline V gene lookup returns CDR1 LNHDA and CDR2 SQIVND (reference sequence). The CDR3 region has the DNA TGTGCCAGTAGTACTCCCGGAGATTCACCCCTCCACTTT. As protein: CASSTPGDSPLHF.

As concerns this clone: The same CDR3 is also encoded by other DNA sequences in this sample. This chain joins TRBV6-2 or TRBV6-3 and TRBJ1-2; a weak D match, TRBD1 (5 bases). The CDR3 loop spans 13 amino acids. V lost 4 bases and J 2 bases, leaving 8 bases between the germline ends. Per germline, CDR1 MNHEY and CDR2 SVGEGT. CDR3 amino acids: CASSLRQNYGYTF. Written as DNA, the CDR3 is TGTGCCAGCAGTTTGCGACAGAACTATGGCTACACCTTC.

The chain carries TRBV18 and TRBJ1-1, with a tentative D call TRBD1 (5 bases). Germline values: CDR1 KGHSH, CDR2 LQKENI. Trimming pared 4 bases from V and 4 bases from J, leaving 10 bases between. The CDR3 has 13 amino acids. The CDR3 is CASSQGEGTEAFF. CDR3 DNA: TGTGCCAGCTCACAAGGGGAAGGCACTGAAGCTTTCTTT.

This chain uses TRBV3-1 (or the pseudogene TRBV3-2) with TRBJ1-2; 8 bases fit TRBD1. The V gene's germline CDR1 is LGHDT and CDR2 YNNKEL (reference sequence). V shed 1 base and J 4 bases; nucleotides not matched to a gene: 8. This CDR3 spans 16 amino acids. CDR3 residues: CASSQVPGTGRYGYTF. CDR3 sequence (DNA): TGTGCCAGCAGCCAAGTCCCTGGGACAGGCCGCTATGGCTACACCTTC.

This clone turned up a few times. The chain joins TRBV9 to TRBJ1-2; D remains unclear. With 0 bases removed from V and 2 bases from J, the gap between germline ends came to 8 bases. The CDR3 runs to 14 residues. Germline V gene data show CDR1 as SGDLS and CDR2 as YYNGEE. The CDR3 reads CASSVGVENYGYTF. The CDR3 nucleotides are TGTGCCAGCAGCGTAGGTGTAGAGAACTATGGCTACACCTTC.

This chain links TRBV27 with TRBJ2-5, with a weak D call TRBD1 (6 bases). V lost 5 bases and J 5 bases, leaving 18 bases between the germline ends. The CDR3 contains 15 residues. CDR1 MNHEY and CDR2 SMNVEV come from the germline V gene (reference sequence). CDR3 loop: CASSILLGAVETQYF. As DNA, the CDR3 is TGTGCCAGCAGTATTCTTTTGGGGGCGGTTGAGACCCAGTACTTC.

This clone was observed once. The chain combines TRBV28 with TRBJ2-7, with D maybe TRBD1 (6 bases). The germline CDR1 and CDR2 sequences are MDHEN and SYDVKM. The CDR3 loop spans 13 amino acids. V was shortened by 4 bases and J by 9 bases, with 16 bases between the two germline ends. In DNA, the CDR3 is TGTGCCAGCAGTTCACCACAGGGAAACCGGCAGTACTTC. Protein: CASSSPQGNRQYF.

V and J are TRBV2 and TRBJ1-5; 10 bases are shared with TRBD1. The CDR3 sequence is 13 residues long. J gave up 8 bases and V 6 bases, and 4 bases lay outside the gene matches. Germline CDR1 and CDR2: SNHLY and FYNNEI. The CDR3 nucleotides read TGTGCCAGCAGGGGGACAGGGGTTGAGCCCCAGCATTTT. Its translation: CASRGTGVEPQHF.

This chain joins TRBV15 and TRBJ1-1; D unclear. CDR1 is LNHNV and CDR2 is YYDKDF in the germline V gene (reference sequence). Trimming removed 0 bases at V and 5 bases at J, with 10 bases between. This CDR3 is 14 amino acids long. The CDR3 region is CATSRDLGDTEAFF. CDR3 nucleotides: TGTGCCACCAGCAGAGATCTAGGAGATACTGAAGCTTTCTTT.

The J gene is TRBJ1-5, the V gene TRBV12-2. TRBV12-2 is labeled a pseudogene. The CDR3 consists of 19 residues. The CDR3 DNA is TGTGCAAGTCGCACGTCCCGGGACTACTCTCGTTATAGCAATCAGCCCCAGCATTTT. Amino acids: CASRTSRDYSRYSNQPQHF.

This clone was found once. CDR3 nucleotides: TGTGCCAGCTCACAGGGACTAGCGGGAGGAGATACGCAGTATTTT. Residues: CASSQGLAGGDTQYF. The V and J genes are TRBV18 and TRBJ2-3; 15 bases fit TRBD2. The CDR3 covers 15 residues. The germline V gene has CDR1 KGHSH and CDR2 LQKENI. With 4 bases clipped from V and 5 bases from J, the junction kept 1 base outside the gene matches.

The chain links TRBV4-3 to TRBJ1-2, with 11 bases lining up with TRBD1. This CDR3 spans 16 amino acids. Germline CDR1 is LGHNA and CDR2 is YSLEER. With V trimmed by 4 bases and J by 5 bases, 9 bases remained unmatched. This CDR3 reads CASSPGQGAFGYGYTF. As DNA, the CDR3 is TGCGCCAGCAGCCCTGGACAGGGGGCCTTTGGGTATGGCTACACCTTC.

CDR3 sequence: CASSLPGETEAFF. Here the CDR3 DNA reads TGTGCCAGCAGCTTGCCCGGAGAGACTGAAGCTTTCTTT. This sequence joins TRBV11-2 and TRBJ1-1; D not certain. Trimming took 3 bases from V and 5 from J, leaving 10 bases between them. The CDR3 runs to 13 residues. From germline, CDR1 is SGHAT and CDR2 FQNNGV.

This clone was seen a single time. This rearrangement joins TRBV6-2 or TRBV6-3 to TRBJ1-2; D not resolved. Looked up from germline, CDR1 is MNHEY and CDR2 is SVGEGT. The CDR3 has 13 residues. Trimming removed 5 bases at V and 4 bases at J, with 11 bases between. CDR3 residues: CASSLSYSYGYTF. The DNA of the CDR3 is TGTGCCAGCAGTCTATCTTACAGCTATGGCTACACCTTC.

The chain has TRBV23-1 and TRBJ1-5; 7 bases map to TRBD1. TRBV23-1 carries the ORF label, with uncertain function. The CDR3 loop spans 17 amino acids. The trim removed 5 bases at V and 6 bases at J, leaving 16 bases unmatched. This CDR3 reads CASSIRFGTADSQPQHF. In DNA, the CDR3 is TGCGCCAGCAGTATTAGATTCGGGACAGCGGATAGTCAGCCCCAGCATTTT.

The V gene is TRBV25-1, the J gene TRBJ2-7; a weak D match, TRBD2 (5 bases). This CDR3 has 15 residues. In germline, CDR1 is MGHDK, CDR2 SYGVNS. Trimming shortened V by 2 bases and J by 3 bases, and 14 bases separated the two germline ends. In nucleotides, the CDR3 is TGTGCCAGCAGTGAAAGGGAGCGAACCAACTACGAGCAGTACTTC. Amino acid sequence: CASSERERTNYEQYF.

V and J are TRBV5-1 and TRBJ1-5; the D gene is possibly TRBD1 (5 bases). Germline CDR1 and CDR2: SGHRS and YFSETQ. The CDR3 length is 14 residues. The germline V and J ends were trimmed by 0 bases and 8 bases, with 12 bases remaining between them. This CDR3 reads CASSLVWTSKPQHF. For the CDR3, the DNA is TGCGCCAGCAGCTTGGTGTGGACATCCAAGCCCCAGCATTTT.

The genes are TRBV5-6 and TRBJ1-4; no clear D gene. This CDR3 comprises 15 residues. CDR1 and CDR2 from the germline V gene are SGHDT and YYEEEE. Trimming left V 2 bases short and J 0 bases short, with 8 bases between. Written as DNA, the CDR3 is TGTGCCAGCAGCTTCCTTACAGCAACTAATGAAAAACTGTTTTTT. Its protein is CASSFLTATNEKLFF.

V and J are TRBV5-1 and TRBJ1-1, with D perhaps TRBD1 (6 bases). Germline V gene sequence: CDR1 SGHRS, CDR2 YFSETQ. The V end was cut by 6 bases, the J end by 5 bases, with 11 bases between. The CDR3 length is 12 residues. DNA of the CDR3: TGCGCCAGCAAAGGGGGGGAGACTGAAGCTTTCTTT. Protein: CASKGGETEAFF.

V is TRBV3-1 (or the pseudogene TRBV3-2) and J is TRBJ1-1; tentatively, D is TRBD1 (5 bases). Germline V gene lookup returns CDR1 LGHDT and CDR2 YNNKEL (reference sequence). Trimming shortened V by 1 base and J by 0 bases, and 12 bases separated the two germline ends. The CDR3 is 16 amino acids. The CDR3 DNA reads TGTGCCAGCAGCCAAGCCTTCAGGGTCTTGAACACTGAAGCTTTCTTT. This gives the protein CASSQAFRVLNTEAFF.

The chain has TRBV5-4 and TRBJ2-2, with TRBD2 matching over 14 bases. The CDR3 loop spans 19 amino acids. CDR1 and CDR2 (germline): SGHNT, YYREEE (reference sequence). V lost 4 bases, J lost 1 base, and 9 bases stayed unmatched. The CDR3 DNA reads TGTGCCAGCAGCCGAGAGACTAGCGGGAGGGCCGGGAACACCGGGGAGCTGTTTTTT. It encodes CASSRETSGRAGNTGELFF. The whole variable domain, remainder taken from reference TRBV5-4 and TRBJ2-2, is ETGVTQSPTHLIKTRGQQVTLRCSSQSGHNTVSWYQQALGQGPQFIFQYYREEENGRGNFPPRFSGLQFPNYSSELNVNALELDDSALYLCASSRETSGRAGNTGELFFGEGSRLTVL.